The clone carrying this TCR beta chain showed up many times. Trimming cost V 2 bases and J 9 bases; bases outside gene matches: 10. The CDR3 is 17 residues long. Germline CDR1 SEHNR, CDR2 FQNEAQ (reference sequence). This sample stems from a study of tumor-infiltrating lymphocytes in oesophageal squamous cell carcinoma. MiXCR, run by TCRdb on the PCR reads, gives a single entry per CDR3 protein. The data contain under 20,000 distinct CDR3 sequences, around 38% of them singletons. This receptor was obtained from a male donor with esophageal squamous cell carcinoma. The sample taken for sequencing was normal esophageal tissue next to the tumor. V gene TRBV7-9 combines with J gene TRBJ2-1; 13 bases line up with TRBD2. The CDR3 coding sequence is TGTGCCAGCAGCTTAAGAGACGGGACTAGCGGGAATGTTGAGCAGTTCTTC. Protein product: CASSLRDGTSGNVEQFF.